This T cell receptor beta chain was retrieved from a study of identical twins. This clonotype showed up just once. Its antigen is undetermined. Notes on the study in general: High-abundance cord blood beta clonotypes had fewer insertions; memory repertoires showed none.

Template switching (which added a universal primer site) was used, and cDNA carried unique molecular identifiers. TCRdb passed the 5' RACE reads through MiXCR, listing each CDR3 protein once. The sample holds 200,000 to 300,000 distinct CDR3 sequences, over 9.5% seen once. Germline lookup yields CDR1 DFQATT and CDR2 SNEGSKA (reference sequence). The CDR3 contains 11 residues. Trimming cost V 3 bases and J 1 base, with 3 bases left between them. The clonotype comes from a man aged 50 or older in good health. The chain carries TRBV20-1 and TRBJ2-5; no clear D. The source material was memory T cells sorted from blood. Written as DNA, the CDR3 is TGCAGTGCTAGGTTCCAAGAGACCCAGTACTTC. Protein sequence: CSARFQETQYF.